This TCR beta chain was recovered during a study of monozygotic twins with inflammatory bowel disease (dated by TCRdb to the late 2010s). Broadly, across the study: The full study comprised around 28 monozygotic twin pairs: nine German pairs (four IBD-concordant, five IBD-discordant) and 19 IBD-discordant Danish pairs. Each individual had, on average, about 151 000 unique TCRalpha sequences and 181 000 unique TCRbeta sequences available for analysis. The search for disease-associated traits relied mainly on comparing, within discordant pairs, IBD patients with their genetically identical healthy co-twins.

The library was prepared using 5' RACE. Each TCR library was prepared from about 3.5 ug of total RNA. cDNA was synthesized with SMARTScribe reverse transcriptase in eight separate reactions per sample. Unique molecular identifiers containing a 6-nucleotide sample barcode were introduced through template switching during cDNA synthesis. Amplification of TCRalpha and TCRbeta cDNA involved two nested PCRs of around 16 and 10 cycles, and each PCR was followed by bead purification. Before amplification, the cDNA was both treated with uracil DNA-glycosylase and purified with the QIAquick PCR purification kit. The second PCR was the step at which Illumina TruSeq-compatible adapters and sample-specific barcodes were added. Library quality and concentration were assessed using TapeStation and Qubit, and roughly 5 ng of each library was pooled. Sequencing of the pooled libraries was done on an Illumina HiSeq2500 single-index Rapid Run using custom sequencing primers and 2 x 100 bp reads. On the authors' methods: UMI-based consensus assembly with MiGEC version 1.2.6 was used to correct PCR and sequencing errors. MiXCR version 2.1.1 was used to carry out V(D)J alignment, clonotype assembly and CDR3 extraction. Normalisation of gene usage, clonotype sharing and MAIT/NKT TCR abundance was achieved by analysing the top 1000, 10 000 and 20 000 clonotypes per sample. Diversity was computed as the inverse Simpson index with the vegan R package after downsampling to 27 000 UMIs. Statistical testing used paired Mann-Whitney U tests on the discordant twin pairs and applied Benjamini-Hochberg correction for multiple testing. TCRdb reprocessed the reads and assigns one entry to each CDR3 protein sequence, leaving out DNA. For this entry, the V and J calls and clone size follow TCRdb and not the study's own pipeline. The table for this sample shows 150,000 to 200,000 distinct CDR3 sequences. The biggest ten clones account for approximately 3% of the sample.

From each donor, a 2.5 ml peripheral blood sample was collected into PAXgene tubes and kept at -80 degrees C. Without T cell sorting, total RNA was isolated from whole blood using the PAXgene blood miRNA kit on an automated QIAcube. Peripheral blood from monozygotic twin pairs concordant or discordant for inflammatory bowel disease was subjected to deep TCRalpha and TCRbeta repertoire profiling with unique molecular barcoding. Smoking habits were recorded for all twin pairs, with individuals classified as current, former or never smokers. The investigation overall reported the following: Because patients received different immunosuppressive treatments, the repertoires may have picked up extra background noise and variability between individuals. A decrease in TCRbeta repertoire diversity, as measured by inverse Simpson index, was observed in IBD patients compared with their healthy co-twins. Compared with healthy twins, IBD patients shared fewer clonotypes with other individuals, and the difference was most pronounced in patients with signs of disease activity. The results gave no support for a single strong signal or clonotype linked to IBD. Repertoire similarity did not differ between concordant and discordant twins, which could be due to limited statistical power. The analysis was unable to tell different T cell subtypes apart.

As concerns this clonotype: This clone's antigen is unknown.

What was sequenced was blood. The source of this sequence is a human donor with ulcerative colitis or Crohn's disease, or a healthy co-twin of an affected twin (not recorded which).

The CDR3 protein sequence reads: CSAAAVAGANVLTF. The V and J segments used are TRBV20-1 and TRBJ2-6. The germline V gene (reference sequence) provides CDR1 DFQATT and CDR2 SNEGSKA. From cysteine to phenylalanine, the CDR3 is 14 amino acids long. The protein alone is recorded here.